The 25 T cell receptor beta chains listed next were all sequenced from one sample in a study of post-analysis software for immune sequencing data. Whole-study findings and limits: Roughly five TRBV segments appeared more often in patients than in controls, and TRBV5-6, TRBV5-1 and TRBV20-1 were among these.

Their antigens remain unidentified. Researchers reported that TCR beta cDNA libraries carried unique molecular identifiers. TCRdb redid the calling of the PCR reads with MiXCR, one entry per CDR3 protein. The data hold fewer than 600,000 distinct CDR3 sequences, with around 40% observed a single time. The sequenced material came from blood. These TCRs come from a girl between 5 and 17 years old with multiple sclerosis.

This clonotype was seen only a few times. This chain connects TRBV28 to TRBJ2-7; 11 bases map to TRBD2. The CDR3 contains 18 residues. V lost 7 bases, J lost 3 bases, and 17 bases stayed unmatched. The germline V gene encodes CDR1 MDHEN and CDR2 SYDVKM. DNA for the CDR3: TGTGCCAGCACCCCCGGGACAGGGATAACTAGCGGGAGCTACGAGCAGTACTTC. Translated, it gives CASTPGTGITSGSYEQYF.

V and J are TRBV7-2 and TRBJ1-5, with D hard to call. CDR3 size: 14 residues. CDR1 SGHTA and CDR2 FQGNSA come from the germline V gene. V was clipped by 1 base and J by 7 bases, with 11 bases between them. The CDR3 nucleotides read TGTGCCAGCAGCTTAGTGGGGAGCAGGCAGCCCCAGCATTTT. Its protein product is CASSLVGSRQPQHF.

The genes are TRBV28 and TRBJ2-7; the match to TRBD1 covers 7 bases. The junction had 4 bases not matched to a gene; V was cut back by 8 bases and J by 0 bases. The CDR3 spans 13 residues. CDR1 and CDR2 from the germline V gene are MDHEN and SYDVKM. The CDR3 nucleotides are TGTGCCAGCGAGGGGGCAAGCTCCTACGAGCAGTACTTC. This encodes CASEGASSYEQYF.

This chain joins TRBV28 and TRBJ2-1; 9 bases are a match to TRBD2. Germline CDR1 MDHEN, CDR2 SYDVKM. The CDR3 covers 15 residues. V lost 4 bases and J lost 1; bases outside the gene matches: 2. This CDR3 is CASSYGLASYNEQFF. Here the CDR3 DNA reads TGTGCCAGCAGTTACGGACTAGCGTCCTACAATGAGCAGTTCTTC.

This clonotype was seen a few times. V gene TRBV4-3 combines with J gene TRBJ2-7, with D possibly being TRBD2 (6 bases). The CDR3 has 19 amino acids. The germline V gene has CDR1 LGHNA and CDR2 YSLEER. V was cut by 1 base and J by 0 bases, with 22 bases left in between. CDR3 in DNA: TGCGCCAGCAGCCAAGGCTTTGTGAAAGGGGAGGTCCTCTCCTACGAGCAGTACTTC. Translating gives CASSQGFVKGEVLSYEQYF.

Comments on this clonotype: Given a much more abundant clone one base away, this may be a read error. The chain joins TRBV12-3 or TRBV12-4 to TRBJ1-2; the D gene is possibly TRBD1 (5 bases). Trimming took 4 bases from V and 2 from J, leaving 8 bases between them. The CDR3 has 13 amino acids. The chain's CDR3 is CASSSSGNYGYTF. The CDR3 bases are TGTGCCAGCAGTTCTTCAGGGAACTATGGCTACACCTTC.

This clonotype was picked up a small number of times. The genes are TRBV4-1 and TRBJ2-5, with 7 positions matching TRBD2. The last part of the DNA fits TRBJ2-7 better; the J call may be wrong. The CDR3 has 14 residues. CDR1 is MGHRA and CDR2 is YSYEKL in the germline V gene. The CDR3 loop is CASSQRDYANEQYF. The DNA of the CDR3 is TGCGCCAGCAGCCAGCGGGACTACGCCAACGAGCAGTACTTC.

In its sample, this clonotype was seen many times. The rearrangement uses TRBV12-3 or TRBV12-4 and TRBJ2-1, with TRBD2 matching over 8 bases. The CDR3 sequence is 14 residues long. The V and J ends lost 3 bases and 9 bases, in that order; junction bases with no gene match: 7. In nucleotides, the CDR3 is TGTGCCAGCAGTTTGTCGGGAGGGACGGGTGAGCAGTTCTTC. Residues: CASSLSGGTGEQFF.

This chain links TRBV29-1 with TRBJ1-1; D not certain. This CDR3 has 13 residues. V dropped 4 bases and J dropped 4 bases, with 13 bases sitting between them. Germline CDR1 is SQVTM and CDR2 is ANQGSEA. The CDR3 DNA sequence: TGCAGCGTTGGCTCCCTGGGCTCCACTGAAGCTTTCTTT. Translated: CSVGSLGSTEAFF.

This clonotype was counted ten times or more. The gene calls are TRBV5-1 and TRBJ2-3; D gene uncertain. The CDR3 runs to 14 residues. Trimming pared 0 bases from V and 5 bases from J, leaving 10 bases between. Looked up from germline, CDR1 is SGHRS and CDR2 is YFSETQ. In DNA, the CDR3 is TGCGCCAGCAGCTTGGCTCTCCGCGAAGATACGCAGTATTTT. Its translation: CASSLALREDTQYF.

The chain combines TRBV9 with TRBJ2-7, with 8 bases matching TRBD2. Germline lookup yields CDR1 SGDLS and CDR2 YYNGEE. Unmatched junction bases numbered 7, after V lost 2 bases and J lost 3 bases. This CDR3 has 15 residues. CDR3 bases: TGTGCCAGCAGCGTCAAGACGGGAGGGCTCTACGAGCAGTACTTC. This sequence encodes CASSVKTGGLYEQYF.

The DNA for the CDR3 is TGCAGTGCTAGAGATTGGGGAGCGGGAGAAGCAGTTGAGCAGTTCTTC. Protein sequence: CSARDWGAGEAVEQFF. V gene TRBV20-1 combines with J gene TRBJ2-1, with TRBD2 identical over 8 bases. Germline V gene sequence: CDR1 DFQATT, CDR2 SNEGSKA (reference sequence). The CDR3 has 16 residues. Germline trimming cut 0 bases from V and 9 bases from J; bases unmatched to any gene: 13.

As regards this clonotype: The junction and the germline gene differ at one end; a read error may be behind it. The genes are TRBV6-5 and TRBJ2-5; TRBD1 agrees at 9 bases. CDR1 and CDR2 from the germline V gene are MNHEY and SVGAGI. This CDR3 spans 16 amino acids. The CDR3 sequence is CTSSHGAGQGLETQYF. The DNA for the CDR3 is TGTACCAGCAGTCACGGAGCGGGACAGGGTTTGGAGACCCAGTACTTC.

The CDR3 DNA reads as TGTGCCAGCAGCCTGGACCGGGACAGTTCTTCGGAGACCCAGTACTTC. Protein sequence: CASSLDRDSSSETQYF. The chain combines TRBV7-3 with TRBJ2-5; 7 positions match TRBD1. V shed 5 bases and J 5 bases; nucleotides not matched to a gene: 14. Germline assignment: CDR1 SGHTA and CDR2 FQGTGA. The CDR3 length is 16 residues.

The rearrangement uses TRBV4-3 and TRBJ2-1; 10 bases fit TRBD2. Germline CDR1 reads LGHNA; CDR2 reads YSLEER. The CDR3 covers 18 residues. Trimming cost V 3 bases and J 5 bases; bases outside gene matches: 13. CDR3 DNA: TGCGCCAGCAGCCACCACGGACTAGCGGATCGTGGGGACAATGAGCAGTTCTTC. As protein: CASSHHGLADRGDNEQFF.

The chain joins TRBV28 to TRBJ2-7, with D possibly TRBD1 on 5 matching bases. Trimming took 5 bases from V and 3 from J, leaving 8 bases between them. This CDR3 region has 12 residues. CDR1 is MDHEN and CDR2 is SYDVKM in the germline V gene. CDR3 DNA: TGTGCCAGCAGTCTTGGACACTACGAGCAGTACTTC. Amino acids: CASSLGHYEQYF. Full variable domain (rest looked up from reference TRBV28 and TRBJ2-7): DVKVTQSSRYLVKRTGEKVFLECVQDMDHENMFWYRQDPGLGLRLIYFSYDVKMKEKGDIPEGYSVSREKKERFSLILESASTNQTSMYLCASSLGHYEQYFGPGTRLTVT.

This clonotype was seen more than once but under ten times. One end of the junction fails to match germline, which may point to a read error. V is TRBV7-7 and J is TRBJ2-5, with 11 bases matching TRBD2. The CDR3 has 15 amino acids. Germline CDR1 is SSHAT and CDR2 is FNYEAQ (reference sequence). The CDR3 loop reads CASSPSLAGVETQYF. The DNA for the CDR3 is TGTGCTAGCAGCCCTTCACTAGCGGGAGTAGAGACCCAGTACTTC.

This clonotype turned up a few times. The chain couples TRBV18 to TRBJ1-1; D not certain. The V end lost 2 bases, the J end lost 1 base, and 8 bases lay between the germline ends. Germline CDR1 KGHSH, CDR2 LQKENI. The CDR3 length is 14 residues. CDR3 nucleotides: TGTGCCAGCTCACCATTAGGGCAGAACACTGAAGCTTTCTTT. This translates into CASSPLGQNTEAFF.

Written as DNA, the CDR3 is TGCAGTGCTAGAATGGCGGGCCTAAACAATGAGCAGTTCTTC. Residues: CSARMAGLNNEQFF. V and J are TRBV20-1 and TRBJ2-1; D might be TRBD2 (5 bases). The CDR3 runs to 14 residues. The V gene's germline CDR1 is DFQATT and CDR2 SNEGSKA (reference sequence). With 2 bases removed from V and 5 bases from J, the gap between germline ends came to 13 bases.

This clonotype appeared a single time. V and J are TRBV12-3 or TRBV12-4 and TRBJ1-1; D is possibly TRBD1 (5 bases). The V end was cut by 2 bases, the J end by 0 bases, with 7 bases between. The CDR3 has 14 amino acids. Written as DNA, the CDR3 is TGTGCCAGCAGTTTACGAGGGGTGAACACTGAAGCTTTCTTT. This sequence encodes CASSLRGVNTEAFF.

Notes on this clonotype: One end of the junction varies from germline; a read error may be responsible. The chain couples TRBV28 to TRBJ2-1, with unresolved D. CDR3 length equals 15 residues. Looked up from germline, CDR1 is MDHEN and CDR2 is SYDVKM. The CDR3 protein is CASSLLSIRYSEQFF. The CDR3 DNA follows: TGTGCCAGCAGTTTATTGTCCATCAGATACAGTGAGCAGTTCTTC.

This chain joins TRBV9 and TRBJ2-3; 9 bases match TRBD2. The J segment lost 2 bases and the V segment lost 3 bases, leaving 13 bases of the junction unmatched. Germline V CDR1 and CDR2: SGDLS, YYNGEE. The CDR3 totals 18 residues. CDR3 residues: CASSDSGTGTSLTDTQYF. DNA of the CDR3: TGTGCCAGCAGCGATTCCGGCACCGGGACTAGCCTCACAGATACGCAGTATTTT.

The gene calls are TRBV7-9 and TRBJ2-2, with 10 bases fitting TRBD2. Germline loops: CDR1 SEHNR, CDR2 FQNEAQ (reference sequence). Losses at the gene ends were 0 bases for V and 6 bases for J; bases not matched to a gene: 7. The CDR3 is 17 residues long. The CDR3 region has the DNA TGTGCCAGCAGCTTAGCGCGTCTAGCGGGGGATGCCGGGGAGCTGTTTTTT. Translated: CASSLARLAGDAGELFF.

The chain carries TRBV28 and TRBJ2-1; no reliable D call. The CDR3 is 12 residues long. Trimming left V 8 bases short and J 8 bases short, with 13 bases between. CDR1 MDHEN and CDR2 SYDVKM come from the germline V gene. CDR3 bases: TGTGCCAGCTCTTATGGAGCCGATGAGCAGTTCTTC. Residues: CASSYGADEQFF.

This clonotype has more than one count but fewer than ten. A junction boundary mismatches the germline segment, possibly from a read error. The chain recombines TRBV5-1 with TRBJ2-7; TRBD1 agrees at 7 bases. There are 14 residues in the CDR3. Germline V gene lookup returns CDR1 SGHRS and CDR2 YFSETQ. In DNA form, the CDR3 reads TGTGCCAGCAGTCGGACAGGTGATACCTACGAGCAGTACTTC. Encoded protein: CASSRTGDTYEQYF.